This T cell receptor (beta chain) was obtained from a study of identical twins. In this sample, this clonotype turned up many times. TCRdb analysed the 5' RACE reads with MiXCR anew, one entry per CDR3 protein. The sample carries around 280,000 distinct CDR3 sequences, under 9% recorded once. Trimming took off 4 bases at V and 1 base at J, with 20 bases between the two ends. CDR1 and CDR2 from the germline V gene are MNHEY and SVGAGI. This CDR3 is built from 19 residues. The same sample was also used in a study of yellow fever vaccine responses in identical twins.

This rearrangement joins TRBV6-5 to TRBJ2-6; TRBD1 or TRBD2 may be the D gene (5 bases each). The specimen sequenced was memory (CD45RO+) T cells sorted from blood. This TCR came from a woman under 30 in good health. The chain's CDR3 is CASSFFRGVGGSGANVLTF. The CDR3 coding sequence is TGTGCCAGCAGTTTCTTTAGAGGGGTAGGAGGATCTGGGGCCAACGTCCTGACTTTC.